This TCR beta chain is from a study of OX40 agonist ivuxolimab in advanced cancers. Study-wide results and caveats: Expanded clones were, on average, more numerous in CD8+ T cells than in CD4+.

On this clone: As yet, its antigen is unknown.

Some clones are missing from TCRdb's copy, which holds only in-frame ones; the method was immunoSEQ multiplex PCR. The table records 45,000 to 65,000 clones, 85% to 95% of them present only once. The CDR3 totals 13 residues. The germline gives CDR1 LNHDA, CDR2 SQIVND (reference sequence). Trimming cost V 7 bases and J 6 bases, with 15 bases left between them. The TCR sequence derives from an adult with an advanced solid tumor such as melanoma, head and neck, liver or kidney cancer. The genes are TRBV19 and TRBJ1-1; D is perhaps TRBD1 (6 bases). The starting material was CD4+ or CD8+ T cells sorted from blood, obtained in a trial of the OX40 agonist ivuxolimab. CDR3 nucleotide sequence: TGTGCCAGTACCTTTGGGGGGGCTTCTGAAGCTTTCTTT. Translated: CASTFGGASEAFF.